The 18 T cell receptor beta chains given below trace back to one sample, sequenced in a study of regulatory T cells in long-lasting Graves disease. Time point specified: newly diagnosed GD, antithyroid drugs for less than 3 months. After RNA was extracted from PBMCs, the TCR library was made from it. The TCR beta library used iRepertoire HTBI primers with Arm-PCR amplification of CDR3. MiXCR, applied by TCRdb to the multiplex PCR reads, yields one record per CDR3 protein. The sample lists approximately 460,000 distinct CDR3 sequences, less than 20% seen once, with around 11% in the top ten. These data were also filed under a second study, of T cells in Graves' hyperthyroidism and ophthalmopathy.

Specimen: peripheral blood mononuclear cells (PBMCs), collected at new diagnosis, from a patient treated with antithyroid drugs. These receptors were obtained from a woman aged 25 to 39 with Graves disease.

This clonotype came up many times. This sequence joins TRBV11-2 and TRBJ2-5; TRBD2 matches at 7 bases. V shed 4 bases and J 2 bases; nucleotides not matched to a gene: 10. The CDR3 spans 16 residues. Germline V gives CDR1 SGHAT, CDR2 FQNNGV. The DNA for the CDR3 is TGTGCCAGCAGCTCGTTTAAGGGACTAACTCAAGAGACCCAGTACTTC. Translation gives CASSSFKGLTQETQYF.

Ten or more counts support this clonotype. The rearrangement uses TRBV2 and TRBJ2-7, with D uncertain. V lost 7 bases and J lost 3, with 13 bases in between. The germline gives CDR1 SNHLY, CDR2 FYNNEI. This CDR3 comprises 13 residues. CDR3 in DNA: TGTGCCAGCAAGTCGCGGACCCTCTACGAGCAGTACTTC. Encoded protein: CASKSRTLYEQYF.

There are many counts of this clonotype. A junction boundary mismatches the germline segment, possibly from a read error. The CDR3 DNA follows: TGTGCCAGCAGCCTGGACAGAAATCAGCCCCAGCATTTT. It yields the protein CASSLDRNQPQHF. The chain has TRBV5-1 and TRBJ1-5; TRBD1 might be the D (6 bases). The CDR3 length is 13 residues. Germline lookup yields CDR1 SGHRS and CDR2 YFSETQ.

The table lists this clonotype with many counts. The chain uses TRBV6-1 and TRBJ1-1; TRBD1 might be the D (6 bases). This CDR3 has 14 amino acids. Trimming took off 7 bases at V and 2 bases at J, with 14 bases between the two ends. Germline V gives CDR1 MNHNS, CDR2 SASEGT. This CDR3 reads CASNSGQINTEAFF. CDR3 DNA sequence: TGTGCCAGCAACAGCGGACAGATAAACACTGAAGCTTTCTTT.

This clonotype was counted many times. V is TRBV19 and J is TRBJ1-5; possibly TRBD1 for D (5 bases). With 4 bases removed from V and 2 bases from J, the gap between germline ends came to 18 bases. The CDR3 spans 17 residues. CDR1 is LNHDA, CDR2 SQIVND, per germline (reference sequence). CDR3 residues: CASSTLQFGGGNQPQHF. The CDR3, as DNA: TGTGCCAGTAGTACCTTACAGTTTGGGGGAGGCAATCAGCCCCAGCATTTT.

The V gene is TRBV5-1, the J gene TRBJ2-2, with 10 bases that match TRBD1. The CDR3 runs to 14 residues. Germline CDR1 is SGHRS and CDR2 is YFSETQ. The ends lost 3 bases at V and 5 bases at J; junction bases unmatched: 1. CDR3 sequence reads: CASSSGQGTGELFF. CDR3 coding DNA: TGCGCCAGCAGCTCGGGACAGGGGACCGGGGAGCTGTTTTTT.

The table lists this clonotype with many counts. The chain carries TRBV12-3 or TRBV12-4 and TRBJ1-5; D ambiguous. Trimming shortened V by 6 bases and J by 4 bases, and 10 bases separated the two germline ends. The CDR3 is made up of 13 amino acids. CDR3 in DNA: TGTGCCAGCAGCCAGATGACAAATCAGCCCCAGCATTTT. This sequence encodes CASSQMTNQPQHF.

V is TRBV28 and J is TRBJ1-5, with 7 bases matching TRBD1. The V segment lost 8 bases and the J segment 2 bases; nucleotides outside the gene matches: 15. The germline V gene has CDR1 MDHEN and CDR2 SYDVKM. The CDR3 has 17 residues. In nucleotides, the CDR3 is TGTGCCAGCGTGGTAGGGGGCGGCAAAATAGGCAATCAGCCCCAGCATTTT. This sequence encodes CASVVGGGKIGNQPQHF. Looking up the rest from reference TRBV28 and TRBJ1-5 gives the full variable domain: DVKVTQSSRYLVKRTGEKVFLECVQDMDHENMFWYRQDPGLGLRLIYFSYDVKMKEKGDIPEGYSVSREKKERFSLILESASTNQTSMYLCASVVGGGKIGNQPQHFGDGTRLSIL.

This clonotype was picked up many times. The chain has TRBV6-1 and TRBJ2-3; TRBD2 aligns across 8 bases. The CDR3 contains 15 residues. Germline trimming cut 4 bases from V and 2 bases from J; bases unmatched to any gene: 5. Germline-derived CDR1 and CDR2 are MNHNS and SASEGT. The CDR3 here is CASSVPAGVTDTQYF. DNA of the CDR3: TGTGCCAGCAGTGTTCCAGCGGGGGTCACAGATACGCAGTATTTT.

This clonotype appeared many times. The V call is TRBV30, the J call TRBJ2-1, with 9 bases aligning to TRBD2. Germline values: CDR1 GTSNPN, CDR2 SVGIG (reference sequence). The CDR3 spans 15 residues. After removal of 2 bases from V and 6 bases from J, the junction contained 8 bases not matched to a gene. Here the CDR3 DNA reads TGTGCCTGGAGTAGCGGGAGGCCTGGCTGCAATGAGCAGTTCTTC. It translates to CAWSSGRPGCNEQFF.

V gene TRBV24-1 combines with J gene TRBJ2-3, with 7 nucleotides matching TRBD2. Germline CDR1 KGHDR, CDR2 SFDVKD. With 6 bases clipped from V and 3 bases from J, the junction kept 5 bases outside the gene matches. The CDR3 consists of 14 residues. The CDR3, as DNA: TGTGCCACCAGTCTCGGGAGGCCGACAGATACGCAGTATTTT. This gives the protein CATSLGRPTDTQYF.

This clonotype was counted many times. The rearrangement links TRBV7-2 to TRBJ1-1; 10 positions match TRBD1. This CDR3 has 16 residues. Germline loops: CDR1 SGHTA, CDR2 FQGNSA. Losses at the gene ends were 4 bases for V and 3 bases for J; bases not matched to a gene: 8. CDR3 loop: CASSWGTGARDTEAFF. The CDR3 bases are TGTGCCAGCAGCTGGGGGACAGGGGCCAGGGACACTGAAGCTTTCTTT.

This clonotype has a count of ten or more. The V and J genes are TRBV28 and TRBJ1-5; perhaps TRBD1 as D (5 bases). CDR1 MDHEN and CDR2 SYDVKM come from the germline V gene. This CDR3 region has 14 residues. Between the trimmed V and J ends, which lost 0 bases and 4 bases, there was a span of 7 bases. CDR3 sequence (DNA): TGTGCCAGCAGTTTATGGGCAGGGAATCAGCCCCAGCATTTT. Amino acid sequence: CASSLWAGNQPQHF.

This clonotype showed up many times. The chain uses TRBV20-1 and TRBJ2-1, with 16 bases aligning to TRBD2. Matching the DNA end better, TRBJ2-5 makes the J call doubtful. This CDR3 is 17 amino acids long. Per the germline V gene, CDR1 is DFQATT and CDR2 is SNEGSKA (reference sequence). The CDR3 is CSARGLAGGPIQETQYF. The CDR3 DNA is TGCAGTGCTAGGGGACTAGCGGGAGGGCCCATCCAAGAGACCCAGTACTTC.

In this sample, this clonotype turned up once. The rearrangement joins TRBV4-1 to TRBJ2-1, with 8 bases matching TRBD1. V was pared by 4 bases and J by 8 bases, with 10 bases of the junction left unmatched. Germline CDR1 and CDR2: MGHRA and YSYEKL. The CDR3 sequence is 15 residues long. CDR3 protein: CASSLAVGTGDEQFF. The CDR3 nucleotides read TGCGCCAGCAGCCTCGCTGTCGGGACAGGAGATGAGCAGTTCTTC.

This sequence joins TRBV5-1 and TRBJ1-1, with 7 bases fitting TRBD1. This CDR3 is built from 15 residues. Germline CDR1 SGHRS, CDR2 YFSETQ. Unmatched junction bases numbered 8, after V lost 4 bases and J lost 2 bases. This CDR3 is CASSALYRGNTEAFF. CDR3 coding DNA: TGCGCCAGCAGCGCTCTCTACAGGGGAAACACTGAAGCTTTCTTT.

This clonotype showed up many times. The chain has TRBV11-2 and TRBJ2-3; D gene unclear. The CDR3 totals 14 residues. Germline V CDR1 and CDR2: SGHAT, FQNNGV. V lost 4 bases and J lost 3, with 11 bases in between. The CDR3 here is CASSSNPRTDTQYF. CDR3 coding DNA: TGTGCCAGCAGCTCAAACCCCAGGACAGATACGCAGTATTTT.

This clonotype appeared many times. V gene TRBV7-2 combines with J gene TRBJ2-4, with TRBD1 matching over 7 bases. The germline V gene encodes CDR1 SGHTA and CDR2 FQGNSA. CDR3 length: 16 amino acids. The ends lost 5 bases at V and 0 bases at J; junction bases unmatched: 7. The CDR3 loop reads CASSKGTELAKNIQYF. The CDR3 bases are TGTGCCAGCAGCAAGGGGACAGAACTAGCCAAAAACATTCAGTACTTC.